This T cell receptor (beta chain) was sequenced in a study of vaccination and CD4 T cells after COVID-19. Study information: In the convalescent group, nasal swab PCR was SARS-CoV-2 positive; roughly nine cases were mild and one severe.

The sample's treatment: approximately nine-day PBMC culture with coronavirus spike peptide pools or control peptides (ViraFEST assay). This clonotype was detected only a few times. Its antigen is undetermined. Cultured CD4+ T-cell DNA underwent Oncomine TCR Beta short-read sequencing. TCRdb re-derived calls from the PCR reads in MiXCR, one entry per CDR3 protein. Among some 11,000 distinct CDR3 sequences listed, about 61% were seen once. This TCR derives from a human donor who had recovered from COVID-19. The sample comprised CD4+ T cells from blood, cultured in vitro.

The CDR3 loop reads CSARFPSGPNQPQHF. CDR3 in DNA: TGCAGTGCTAGATTTCCTTCCGGCCCTAATCAGCCCCAGCATTTT. The chain combines TRBV20-1 with TRBJ1-5; D is unclear. Germline V gene sequence: CDR1 DFQATT, CDR2 SNEGSKA (reference sequence). CDR3 length: 15 amino acids. Trimming took off 2 bases at V and 4 bases at J, with 15 bases between the two ends.